Below are 16 T cell receptor beta chains sequenced from a single sample in a study of tumor-infiltrating lymphocytes in primary liver carcinoma. Both blood RNA, taken from unsorted whole blood, and germline DNA were extracted. Researchers generated TCR beta cDNA from 500 ng of total RNA, relying on a constant-region primer. Slightly modified ARM-PCR, run as three nested multiplex PCR rounds, produced the TCR beta libraries. TRBV1-TRBV30 forward and Cbeta reverse primers drove the first two roughly 10-cycle rounds. TCRdb itself ran the multiplex PCR reads through MiXCR, one entry per CDR3 protein. The data show 250,000 to 400,000 distinct CDR3 sequences, approximately 60% seen once. The sample comprised peripheral blood. These receptors all stem from a man aged 35-49 years with primary liver carcinoma and hepatitis B virus infection.

This clonotype occurred many times. The chain recombines TRBV7-9 with TRBJ2-3, with D perhaps TRBD2 (6 bases). Germline-derived CDR1 and CDR2 are SEHNR and FQNEAQ (reference sequence). Trimming left V 8 bases short and J 3 bases short, with 12 bases between. There are 13 residues in the CDR3. The DNA for the CDR3 is TGTGCCAGCGGGCCGGGGGATACAGATACGCAGTATTTT. Encoded protein: CASGPGDTDTQYF.

This clonotype was observed many times. The chain links TRBV6-2 or TRBV6-3 to TRBJ1-1; D is undetermined. CDR3 length: 14 amino acids. V gave up 7 bases and J gave up 0 bases, with 12 bases separating them. Germline CDR1 reads MNHEY; CDR2 reads SVGEGT. CDR3 protein: CASTSWRLNTEAFF. CDR3 DNA sequence: TGTGCCAGCACCTCTTGGAGGCTGAACACTGAAGCTTTCTTT.

Comments on this clonotype: Relative to the germline gene, one junction end is altered; a read error may explain this. The CDR3 loop is CASSYLDQTTPLHF. CDR3 sequence (DNA): TGCGCCAGCAGTTACCTCGACCAGACAACACCCCTCCACTTT. The rearrangement links TRBV6-6 to TRBJ1-6; D is undetermined. There are 14 residues in the CDR3. The germline CDR1 and CDR2 sequences are MNHNY and SVGAGI (reference sequence).

With respect to this clonotype: This may be a read error: a much more frequent sequence differs by one nucleotide. The chain links TRBV6-5 to TRBJ2-3; 9 bases map to TRBD2. CDR3 length: 16 residues. Per the germline V gene, CDR1 is MNHEY and CDR2 is SVGAGI. V lost 10 bases to trimming and J lost 5 bases; unmatched junction nucleotides: 16. The CDR3 region has the DNA TGTGCCACCAGCCAGGAAGAGAGCGGGAGGTTAGATACGCAGTATTTT. This sequence encodes CATSQEESGRLDTQYF.

This clonotype was counted at least ten times. CDR3 protein: CASTTTRDTSYEQYF. The CDR3 DNA reads as TGTGCCAGCACCACGACCAGGGACACCTCCTACGAGCAGTACTTC. This chain links TRBV6-1 with TRBJ2-7; possible D gene TRBD1, 6 bases. V was pared by 7 bases and J by 0 bases, with 16 bases between. Germline V gene lookup returns CDR1 MNHNS and CDR2 SASEGT. CDR3 length equals 15 residues.

In its sample, this clonotype was seen once. V gene TRBV11-1 combines with J gene TRBJ2-3; 8 nucleotides agree with TRBD2. With V trimmed by 0 bases and J by 11 bases, 16 bases remained unmatched. Germline V gene lookup returns CDR1 SGHAT and CDR2 FQDESV (reference sequence). This CDR3 has 17 residues. The DNA of the CDR3 is TGTGCCAGCAGCTTAGCGACACTAGCGGAGAGCACAGTTATGCAGTATTTT. It specifies CASSLATLAESTVMQYF.

As concerns this clonotype: A junction boundary mismatches the germline segment, possibly from a read error. The chain recombines TRBV5-1 with TRBJ2-6; 7 positions agree with TRBD1. The germline gives CDR1 SGHRS, CDR2 YFSETQ. This CDR3 has 15 amino acids. This chain's CDR3 is CASSQGTAGANVLAF. The CDR3 nucleotides are TGCGCCAGCAGCCAAGGGACAGCTGGGGCCAACGTCCTGGCTTTC.

Worth noting for this clonotype: Here the CDR3 omits its conserved ending phenylalanine or tryptophan, so a read error is the likely source. The V and J genes are TRBV5-4 and TRBJ1-3; TRBD1 aligns across 7 bases. Per germline, CDR1 SGHNT and CDR2 YYREEE (reference sequence). This CDR3 comprises 15 residues. Germline trimming cut 6 bases from V and 0 bases from J; bases unmatched to any gene: 6. DNA for the CDR3: TGTGCCAGCAAACCGGGACAGCACTCTGGAAACACCATATATTAT. Amino acid sequence: CASKPGQHSGNTIYY.

This chain connects TRBV29-1 to TRBJ2-1; D perhaps matches TRBD2 (5 bases). The CDR3 consists of 12 residues. V was shortened by 8 bases and J by 9 bases, with 17 bases between the two germline ends. Germline V CDR1 and CDR2: SQVTM, ANQGSEA. The CDR3 region has the DNA TGCAGCCTCCCTAGCTGGAGTCTTGAGCAGTTCTTC. Its translation: CSLPSWSLEQFF.

Of note for this clonotype: Germline is not matched at one junction end, which may reflect a read error. DNA of the CDR3: TGTGCCAGCAGCTTAGTACGGCTAGCGGTCTACCATGAGCAGTTCTTC. It encodes CASSLVRLAVYHEQFF. This sequence joins TRBV7-2 and TRBJ2-1; TRBD2 matches at 7 bases. This CDR3 contains 16 residues. The germline V gene has CDR1 SGHTA and CDR2 FQGNSA.

This clonotype appeared many times. The rearrangement links TRBV6-2 or TRBV6-3 to TRBJ2-1; no clear D. The CDR3 runs 12 residues. Trimming cost V 2 bases and J 5 bases, with 4 bases left between them. Looked up from germline, CDR1 is MNHEY and CDR2 is SVGEGT. The CDR3 region has the DNA TGTGCCAGCAGTTACGATCACAATGAGCAGTTCTTC. Protein sequence: CASSYDHNEQFF.

Remarks on this clonotype: The missing conserved phenylalanine or tryptophan at the end of this CDR3 makes a read error likely. The chain links TRBV11-2 to TRBJ2-7; D unclear. Germline CDR1 SGHAT, CDR2 FQNNGV. V gave up 3 bases and J gave up 5 bases, with 11 bases separating them. This CDR3 comprises 13 residues. The CDR3 spells CASSLSVRHEQYI. In DNA, the CDR3 is TGTGCCAGCAGCTTGTCCGTTCGACACGAGCAGTACATC.

The J gene is TRBJ2-3, the V gene TRBV6-6, with TRBD2 identical over 7 bases. Germline V lookup: CDR1 MNHNY, CDR2 SVGAGI (reference sequence). With V trimmed by 7 bases and J by 2 bases, 6 bases remained unmatched. The CDR3 has 14 amino acids. The CDR3 loop reads CASIARENTDTQYF. In nucleotides, the CDR3 is TGTGCCAGCATAGCGCGGGAGAACACAGATACGCAGTATTTT.

The V and J genes are TRBV28 and TRBJ2-2; no clear D. V dropped 6 bases and J dropped 6 bases, with 8 bases sitting between them. The CDR3 sequence is 12 residues long. CDR1 MDHEN and CDR2 SYDVKM come from the germline V gene. The CDR3 DNA reads as TGTGCCAGCAGGGGCGGACCCGGGGAGCTGTTTTTT. Its translation: CASRGGPGELFF.

Regarding this clonotype: A clone one base away is much larger, so this may be a read error. The J gene is TRBJ2-7, the V gene TRBV6-1; D call uncertain. Looked up from germline, CDR1 is MNHNS and CDR2 is SASEGT. The ends were cut back, 7 bases at V and 9 bases at J, with 13 bases in the middle. This CDR3 is built from 11 residues. CDR3 sequence reads: CASIRYERQYF. The CDR3 nucleotides read TGTGCCAGCATTAGGTACGAGCGGCAGTACTTC.

A word on this clonotype: A much larger clonotype is one base distant, so this may be a read error. The V call is TRBV6-5, the J call TRBJ2-1, with unresolved D. The CDR3 runs 13 residues. CDR1 is MNHEY, CDR2 SVGAGI, per germline. The CDR3 bases are TGTGCCAACAGTTATGACGCGCCCCCTGAGCAGTTCTTC. This encodes CANSYDAPPEQFF.